This passage covers 28 T cell receptor beta chains from one sample sequenced in a study of CD8 T cells in Susac syndrome. RNA totalling about 0.45 to 1 ug underwent reverse transcription with random hexamers. TCRdb reprocessed the immunoSEQ multiplex PCR reads with MiXCR, giving one entry per CDR3 protein. The sample carries 130,000 to 150,000 distinct CDR3 sequences, 94% recorded once. Sequencing was done on a sample of CD4+ T cells from PBMCs. The receptors stem from a human donor in good health.

The chain joins TRBV7-3 to TRBJ1-2; 12 bases match TRBD1. Germline CDR1 reads SGHTA; CDR2 reads FQGTGA. Losses at the gene ends were 5 bases for V and 6 bases for J; bases not matched to a gene: 10. There are 16 residues in the CDR3. In DNA, the CDR3 is TGTGCCAGCAGCCAAGATTCCGGGACAGGGGGCCATGGCTACACCTTC. Its translation: CASSQDSGTGGHGYTF.

This clonotype was observed once. The chain couples TRBV5-4 to TRBJ2-1, with no clear D. V lost 3 bases and J lost 5, with 15 bases in between. Germline V gene data show CDR1 as SGHNT and CDR2 as YYREEE (reference sequence). This CDR3 is built from 15 residues. The CDR3 DNA follows: TGTGCCAGCAGCTCCCTTTTCGGTGCGAACAATGAGCAGTTCTTC. Encoded protein: CASSSLFGANNEQFF.

V gene TRBV12-3 or TRBV12-4 combines with J gene TRBJ2-6; D is ambiguous. V was shortened by 3 bases and J by 2 bases, with 2 bases between the two germline ends. The CDR3 has 13 amino acids. The CDR3 protein is CASSFTGANVLTF. As DNA, the CDR3 is TGTGCCAGCAGTTTCACTGGGGCCAACGTCCTGACTTTC.

This clonotype was observed once. The chain joins TRBV5-4 to TRBJ1-2; no clear D gene. This CDR3 has 13 amino acids. The V end was cut by 2 bases, the J end by 8 bases, with 13 bases between. Germline values: CDR1 SGHNT, CDR2 YYREEE (reference sequence). The CDR3 loop is CASSFAPQVGYTF. As DNA, the CDR3 is TGTGCCAGCAGCTTCGCCCCGCAGGTGGGCTACACCTTC.

The chain uses TRBV3-1 and TRBJ2-7; D is unclear. Germline V lookup: CDR1 LGHDT, CDR2 YNNKEL (reference sequence). The CDR3 is made up of 14 amino acids. Trimming took 4 bases from V and 5 from J, leaving 15 bases between them. CDR3 nucleotide sequence: TGTGCCAGCAGCCGAAGTACCGGGTCCCACGAGCAGTACTTC. Protein sequence: CASSRSTGSHEQYF.

The chain combines TRBV10-3 with TRBJ1-1; no clear D. The CDR3 consists of 12 residues. CDR1 is ENHRY and CDR2 is SYGVKD in the germline V gene. Trimming took 4 bases from V and 10 from J, leaving 13 bases between them. The CDR3 loop reads CAISAGLWGAFF. Written as DNA, the CDR3 is TGTGCCATCAGTGCGGGTCTTTGGGGAGCTTTCTTT.

This clonotype was seen a single time. J is TRBJ2-1 and V is TRBV9, with 10 bases lining up with TRBD2. The CDR3 is 17 amino acids. Germline loops: CDR1 SGDLS, CDR2 YYNGEE. The V segment lost 0 bases and the J segment 8 bases; nucleotides outside the gene matches: 11. The CDR3 here is CASSVGAGGPPLDEQFF. DNA for the CDR3: TGTGCCAGCAGCGTAGGAGCGGGAGGGCCGCCTTTGGATGAGCAGTTCTTC.

This clonotype was recorded once. The rearrangement uses TRBV7-9 and TRBJ1-1; no reliable D call. The V gene lost 2 bases and the J gene lost 0 bases, with 10 bases spanning the gap. The germline V gene has CDR1 SEHNR and CDR2 FQNEAQ (reference sequence). CDR3 size: 15 residues. This chain's CDR3 is CASSLLTVLNTEAFF. CDR3 sequence (DNA): TGTGCCAGCAGCTTACTTACAGTGTTGAACACTGAAGCTTTCTTT.

This clonotype has only a few counts. V gene TRBV19 combines with J gene TRBJ1-2; 9 bases match TRBD1. The germline gives CDR1 LNHDA, CDR2 SQIVND (reference sequence). The CDR3 contains 13 residues. The J segment lost 5 bases and the V segment lost 4 bases, leaving 2 bases of the junction unmatched. CDR3 nucleotide sequence: TGTGCCAGTAGTACAGGGACAGGGTATGGCTACACCTTC. Its translation is CASSTGTGYGYTF.

This chain links TRBV30 with TRBJ1-2, with 9 bases that match TRBD1. Germline CDR1 is GTSNPN and CDR2 is SVGIG (reference sequence). V lost 5 bases and J lost 4; bases outside the gene matches: 8. The CDR3 has 14 amino acids. In DNA, the CDR3 is TGTGCCTGGGGGCCGGGACAGGGTGTCTATGGCTACACCTTC. It codes for CAWGPGQGVYGYTF. Filled out from reference TRBV30 and TRBJ1-2, the complete variable domain reads SQTIHQWPATLVQPVGSPLSLECTVEGTSNPNLYWYRQAAGRGLQLLFYSVGIGQISSEVPQNLSASRPQDRQFILSSKKLLLSDSGFYLCAWGPGQGVYGYTFGSGTRLTVV.

This sequence joins TRBV11-3 and TRBJ2-3, with D unresolved. Germline V gene data show CDR1 as SGHNT and CDR2 as YENEEA. The CDR3 sequence is 14 residues long. V lost 2 bases to trimming and J lost 6 bases, with 12 bases between them. CDR3 DNA sequence: TGTGCCAGCAGCTTATCTGGTTCAGCGGATACGCAGTATTTT. Its protein is CASSLSGSADTQYF.

The V and J genes are TRBV12-3 or TRBV12-4 and TRBJ2-5, with 9 nucleotides matching TRBD2. The CDR3 contains 16 residues. Germline trimming cut 2 bases from V and 6 bases from J; bases unmatched to any gene: 10. DNA of the CDR3: TGTGCCAGCAGTTTAACGGCTAGCGGGATTGGTAAGACCCAGTACTTC. Protein: CASSLTASGIGKTQYF.

This chain's CDR3 is CSAKALAGDEQFF. In DNA, the CDR3 is TGCAGTGCTAAAGCCCTAGCAGGGGATGAGCAGTTCTTC. The genes are TRBV20-1 and TRBJ2-1; TRBD1 is a possible D gene (6 bases). The V gene lost 4 bases and the J gene lost 8 bases, with 15 bases spanning the gap. The CDR3 totals 13 residues. Germline loops: CDR1 DFQATT, CDR2 SNEGSKA (reference sequence).

The gene calls are TRBV5-6 and TRBJ2-3; D is perhaps TRBD2 (5 bases). Germline values: CDR1 SGHDT, CDR2 YYEEEE. Trimming took off 0 bases at V and 5 bases at J, with 16 bases between the two ends. The CDR3 runs to 16 residues. The CDR3 coding sequence is TGTGCCAGCAGCTTGGGGCTAATCGGGGTGATAGATACGCAGTATTTT. Residues: CASSLGLIGVIDTQYF.

The gene calls are TRBV12-3 or TRBV12-4 and TRBJ2-1; perhaps D is TRBD1 or TRBD2 (5 bases each). V was trimmed by 4 bases and J by 10 bases, leaving 26 bases between them. The CDR3 spans 17 residues. CDR3 nucleotides: TGTGCCAGCAGTTCGCTGATGACAGATTACGGGGTTTTGGAGCAGTTCTTC. It codes for CASSSLMTDYGVLEQFF.

The chain links TRBV10-3 to TRBJ2-7; tentative D call: TRBD1 (6 bases). CDR3 length: 14 residues. Germline CDR1 and CDR2: ENHRY and SYGVKD. Trimming removed 6 bases from V and 3 bases from J, with 15 bases in between. The CDR3 protein is CAIRPGRDNYEQYF. CDR3 bases: TGTGCCATCAGGCCGGGCCGGGACAACTACGAGCAGTACTTC.

This chain connects TRBV14 to TRBJ2-3; D is undetermined. Trimming pared 4 bases from V and 2 bases from J, leaving 7 bases between. The CDR3 runs 13 residues. Looked up from germline, CDR1 is SGHDN and CDR2 is FVKESK. In nucleotides, the CDR3 is TGTGCCAGCAGCCGCTTTGCCACAGATACGCAGTATTTT. Amino acid sequence: CASSRFATDTQYF.

The chain employs TRBV27 and TRBJ2-1; TRBD2 aligns across 11 bases. This CDR3 is built from 16 residues. Germline V CDR1 and CDR2: MNHEY, SMNVEV (reference sequence). V lost 6 bases, J lost 3 bases, and 7 bases stayed unmatched. The CDR3 loop reads CASRAETSGSYNEQFF. CDR3 DNA sequence: TGTGCCAGCAGGGCGGAAACTAGCGGGAGCTACAATGAGCAGTTCTTC.

V usage is TRBV6-5 and J usage is TRBJ2-5; D is uncertain. Trimming left V 0 bases short and J 3 bases short, with 11 bases between. The CDR3 loop spans 15 amino acids. Germline V CDR1 and CDR2: MNHEY, SVGAGI. Here the CDR3 reads CASSYSELTKETQYF. Here the CDR3 DNA reads TGTGCCAGCAGTTACTCAGAACTGACAAAAGAGACCCAGTACTTC.

The chain joins TRBV30 to TRBJ1-1; perhaps TRBD1 as D (6 bases). The CDR3 is made up of 13 amino acids. V lost 4 bases and J lost 1, with 10 bases in between. Germline-derived CDR1 and CDR2 are GTSNPN and SVGIG (reference sequence). The CDR3, as DNA: TGTGCCTGGACCGAACAGGGGAACACTGAAGCTTTCTTT. Protein sequence: CAWTEQGNTEAFF.

The V and J genes are TRBV7-9 and TRBJ2-7; D is undetermined. This CDR3 has 14 residues. V lost 5 bases to trimming and J lost 0 bases, with 11 bases between them. Germline values: CDR1 SEHNR, CDR2 FQNEAQ (reference sequence). CDR3 residues: CASSPTVDSYEQYF. The CDR3 nucleotides read TGTGCCAGCAGCCCGACCGTCGACTCCTACGAGCAGTACTTC. Together with reference TRBV7-9 and TRBJ2-7, the CDR3 gives the full variable domain: DTGVSQNPRHKITKRGQNVTFRCDPISEHNRLYWYRQTLGQGPEFLTYFQNEAQLEKSRLLSDRFSAERPKGSFSTLEIQRTEQGDSAMYLCASSPTVDSYEQYFGPGTRLTVT.

J is TRBJ2-7 and V is TRBV5-1; D is undetermined. Between the trimmed V and J ends, which lost 0 bases and 3 bases, there was a span of 7 bases. The CDR3 sequence is 13 residues long. CDR1 and CDR2 (germline): SGHRS, YFSETQ. CDR3 sequence (DNA): TGCGCCAGCAGCTTGGGGGTAATCTACGAGCAGTACTTC. It translates to CASSLGVIYEQYF.

This chain uses TRBV6-5 with TRBJ2-7, with 7 bases identical to TRBD1. The CDR3 is 13 residues long. Trimming cost V 5 bases and J 6 bases; bases outside gene matches: 7. Germline V CDR1 and CDR2: MNHEY, SVGAGI. DNA of the CDR3: TGTGCCAGCAGTCAGATGACAGGGTCCGAGCAGTACTTC. This sequence encodes CASSQMTGSEQYF.

This clonotype occurred once. This chain links TRBV7-9 with TRBJ1-2; TRBD1 matches 7 bases. This CDR3 is built from 14 residues. Per the germline V gene, CDR1 is SEHNR and CDR2 is FQNEAQ (reference sequence). The V gene end was trimmed by 4 bases and the J gene end by 7 bases; junction bases not matched to a gene: 9. The CDR3 coding sequence is TGTGCCAGCAGCTCCCTCGCCAGGGGGGGTGGCTACACCTTC. This gives the protein CASSSLARGGGYTF.

The V call is TRBV12-3 or TRBV12-4, the J call TRBJ2-1; D perhaps matches TRBD1 (6 bases). Trimming cost V 3 bases and J 4 bases, with 13 bases left between them. The CDR3 length is 15 residues. DNA for the CDR3: TGTGCCAGCAGTTTCCTACAGGGATTATACAATGAGCAGTTCTTC. Its translation is CASSFLQGLYNEQFF.

V is TRBV5-1 and J is TRBJ2-7, with D tentatively TRBD2 (6 bases). CDR1 and CDR2 from the germline V gene are SGHRS and YFSETQ. V lost 1 base, J lost 7 bases, and 15 bases lay in between. CDR3 length: 14 residues. CDR3 sequence: CASSLSGRGGEQYF. CDR3 sequence (DNA): TGCGCCAGCAGCTTGTCTGGGAGAGGAGGGGAGCAGTACTTC.

V and J are TRBV6-2 or TRBV6-3 and TRBJ1-1, with D perhaps matching TRBD1 (5 bases). Germline V lookup: CDR1 MNHEY, CDR2 SVGEGT. This CDR3 region has 16 residues. V was shortened by 0 bases and J by 0 bases, with 11 bases between the two germline ends. CDR3 loop: CASSYSGAIMNTEAFF. The CDR3 bases are TGTGCCAGCAGTTACTCAGGGGCTATAATGAACACTGAAGCTTTCTTT.

The chain recombines TRBV30 with TRBJ1-2, with D perhaps matching TRBD1 (5 bases). Looked up from germline, CDR1 is GTSNPN and CDR2 is SVGIG (reference sequence). The V end was cut by 0 bases, the J end by 4 bases, with 12 bases between. CDR3 size: 14 residues. CDR3 in amino acids: CAWSVRGRSYGYTF. As DNA, the CDR3 is TGTGCCTGGAGTGTACGGGGCAGGAGCTATGGCTACACCTTC.